One and the same sample provided the 10 T cell receptor beta chains below, sequenced in a study of blood T cell repertoires in COVID-19. Here immunoSEQ multiplex PCR was the method, and the copy in TCRdb shows in-frame clones only, minus some. Of roughly 120,000 clones detected, around 82% appear once; the ten largest clones hold 15% to 20%. The sample consisted of peripheral blood. The receptor source for this set is a woman aged 55-70 years with acute or convalescent COVID-19.

The genes are TRBV30 and TRBJ2-7, with TRBD1 matching over 11 bases. Germline V gene data show CDR1 as GTSNPN and CDR2 as SVGIG (reference sequence). This CDR3 is 14 amino acids long. The ends lost 2 bases at V and 4 bases at J; junction bases unmatched: 4. This CDR3 reads CAWSRTGGLYEQYF. The DNA for the CDR3 is TGTGCCTGGAGTAGGACAGGGGGCTTGTACGAGCAGTACTTC.

The gene calls are TRBV2 and TRBJ1-1; a weak D match, TRBD1 (6 bases). Germline CDR1 reads SNHLY; CDR2 reads FYNNEI. This CDR3 contains 15 residues. V lost 5 bases to trimming and J lost 0 bases, with 13 bases between them. CDR3 coding DNA: TGTGCCAGCAGTAGGACAGAGATCATGAACACTGAAGCTTTCTTT. This translates into CASSRTEIMNTEAFF.

The CDR3: CAWDFGLAPNTGELFF. Here the CDR3 DNA reads TGTGCCTGGGATTTTGGACTAGCGCCGAACACCGGGGAGCTGTTTTTT. The rearrangement links TRBV30 to TRBJ2-2, with TRBD2 matching 9 bases. The CDR3 spans 16 residues. CDR1 GTSNPN and CDR2 SVGIG come from the germline V gene (reference sequence). J was trimmed by 0 bases and V by 5 bases; bases with no gene match: 7.

The CDR3 region has the DNA TGTGCCTGGCGCGACCAGGGGAACACTGAAGCTTTCTTT. Its translation: CAWRDQGNTEAFF. V is TRBV30 and J is TRBJ1-1, with a possible D match to TRBD1 (5 bases). The CDR3 contains 13 residues. Between the trimmed V and J ends, which lost 5 bases and 1 base, there was a span of 11 bases. Germline V gene sequence: CDR1 GTSNPN, CDR2 SVGIG (reference sequence).

This clone was detected only a few times. This sequence joins TRBV9 and TRBJ2-7; the match to TRBD1 covers 8 bases. The V segment lost 4 bases and the J segment 4 bases; nucleotides outside the gene matches: 7. This CDR3 contains 14 residues. Germline V gives CDR1 SGDLS, CDR2 YYNGEE. The CDR3 coding sequence is TGTGCCAGCAGCCCGCAGGGGGCGTTGTACGAGCAGTACTTC. Protein: CASSPQGALYEQYF.

This clone showed up just a few times. The V call is TRBV6-6, the J call TRBJ1-4; TRBD1 matches at 9 bases. V trimming: 4 bases; J trimming: 3 bases; junction bases outside the gene matches: 0. There are 14 residues in the CDR3. The germline CDR1 and CDR2 sequences are MNHNY and SVGAGI (reference sequence). The CDR3 DNA reads TGTGCCAGCAGTTGGACAGGGGCTAATGAAAAACTGTTTTTT. Translated: CASSWTGANEKLFF.

V is TRBV28 and J is TRBJ1-1, with TRBD1 matching over 8 bases. The CDR3 length is 13 residues. CDR1 is MDHEN and CDR2 is SYDVKM in the germline V gene. The V segment lost 6 bases and the J segment 4 bases; nucleotides outside the gene matches: 4. CDR3 nucleotides: TGTGCCAGCAGAGAGGGACAGGCCACTGAAGCTTTCTTT. This translates into CASREGQATEAFF.

V is TRBV12-3 or TRBV12-4 and J is TRBJ1-5, with a tentative D call TRBD1 (6 bases). V gave up 5 bases and J gave up 6 bases, with 11 bases separating them. The CDR3 length is 13 residues. The CDR3 is CASSIQGFQPQHF. The CDR3 coding sequence is TGTGCCAGCAGTATACAGGGTTTTCAGCCCCAGCATTTT.

The rearrangement links TRBV3-1 (or the pseudogene TRBV3-2) to TRBJ2-1; no reliable D call. Germline V gives CDR1 LGHDT, CDR2 YNNKEL (reference sequence). This CDR3 has 12 residues. The V gene lost 2 bases and the J gene lost 6 bases, with 5 bases spanning the gap. The CDR3 DNA sequence: TGTGCCAGCAGCCAATGGCCCAATGAGCAGTTCTTC. Amino acids: CASSQWPNEQFF.

The chain has TRBV24-1 and TRBJ1-1; TRBD1 is a possible D gene (6 bases). Trimming stripped 4 bases from V and 2 bases from J, with 16 bases between. The CDR3 length is 16 residues. Per the germline V gene, CDR1 is KGHDR and CDR2 is SFDVKD. CDR3 region: CATSEPFQGSNTEAFF. As DNA, the CDR3 is TGTGCCACCAGTGAGCCGTTCCAGGGGAGCAACACTGAAGCTTTCTTT.